Presented here are 31 T cell receptor beta chains from one specimen sequenced in a study of shared clonotypes between healthy human individuals. Generated by immunoSEQ multiplex PCR, the TCRdb table keeps only in-frame clones and is missing some. The sample holds some 2.4 million clones; 93% are singletons and the top ten take roughly 0.36%. Sample: naive CD4+ T cells from PBMCs. Subset here: CD45RA+ positively selected. The receptors originated from a man between 18 and 29 years old in good health. Some clones in this sample may be carry-over from other donors' samples.

This clone was detected once. The V gene is TRBV19, the J gene TRBJ2-1; 11 bases fit TRBD2. From germline, CDR1 is LNHDA and CDR2 SQIVND (reference sequence). The CDR3 is 17 amino acids. V trimming: 1 base; J trimming: 3 bases; junction bases outside the gene matches: 5. CDR3 DNA sequence: TGTGCCAGTAGTATAGTAAGGACTAGCGGGTACTACAATGAGCAGTTCTTC. It translates to CASSIVRTSGYYNEQFF.

J is TRBJ1-1 and V is TRBV7-9; D unclear. The length of the CDR3 is 15 residues. V lost 5 bases to trimming and J lost 1 base, with 14 bases between them. Germline CDR1 SEHNR, CDR2 FQNEAQ (reference sequence). CDR3 protein: CASSEVRPGNTEAFF. Written as DNA, the CDR3 is TGTGCCAGCAGCGAAGTAAGGCCAGGGAACACTGAAGCTTTCTTT. Using reference TRBV7-9 and TRBJ1-1 for the parts outside the CDR3, the full variable domain is DTGVSQNPRHKITKRGQNVTFRCDPISEHNRLYWYRQTLGQGPEFLTYFQNEAQLEKSRLLSDRFSAERPKGSFSTLEIQRTEQGDSAMYLCASSEVRPGNTEAFFGQGTRLTVV.

The chain is built from TRBV7-3 and TRBJ2-1, with 7 bases fitting TRBD2. CDR1 is SGHTA, CDR2 FQGTGA, per germline. V trimming: 5 bases; J trimming: 8 bases; junction bases outside the gene matches: 9. The CDR3 is 14 amino acids. CDR3 bases: TGTGCCAGCAGCCGAGGCGGGGGAGCCGATGAGCAGTTCTTC. This codes for CASSRGGGADEQFF.

V is TRBV18 and J is TRBJ2-5; D might be TRBD1 (5 bases). CDR1 and CDR2 from the germline V gene are KGHSH and LQKENI. Between the trimmed V and J ends, which lost 8 bases and 1 base, there was a span of 11 bases. CDR3 size: 13 residues. CDR3 nucleotide sequence: TGTGCCAGCCTCAGGGCCCCCCAAGAGACCCAGTACTTC. It yields the protein CASLRAPQETQYF.

The chain combines TRBV21-1 with TRBJ1-5. TRBV21-1 corresponds to a pseudogene. This CDR3 contains 20 residues. The CDR3 DNA sequence: TGTGCCAGCAGCAAGAATTTTAAAGGGTGGGAGAGGGAGGGCAATCAGCCCCAGCATTTT. Translated: CASSKNFKGWEREGNQPQHF.

The CDR3 DNA reads as TGTGCCAGCAGCCGGGCGGCGGGGAGCACTGAAGCTTTCTTT. Translation: CASSRAAGSTEAFF. The V and J genes are TRBV6-5 and TRBJ1-1, with D unresolved. CDR1 MNHEY and CDR2 SVGAGI come from the germline V gene. CDR3 size: 14 residues. Trimming removed 6 bases from V and 4 bases from J, with 15 bases in between.

The chain combines TRBV7-3 with TRBJ2-2; D perhaps matches TRBD2 (6 bases). This CDR3 is built from 12 residues. Germline values: CDR1 SGHTA, CDR2 FQGTGA. V was trimmed by 10 bases and J by 4 bases, leaving 10 bases between them. In DNA form, the CDR3 reads TGTGCCACCGGGAGACCCACCGGGGAGCTGTTTTTT. Its translation: CATGRPTGELFF.

The rearrangement joins TRBV28 to TRBJ2-1; D remains ambiguous. CDR3 length equals 12 residues. The germline CDR1 and CDR2 sequences are MDHEN and SYDVKM. Trimming removed 4 bases at V and 10 bases at J, with 11 bases between. CDR3 in amino acids: CASSSKPPEQFF. The DNA for the CDR3 is TGTGCCAGCAGTTCCAAACCACCCGAGCAGTTCTTC.

The CDR3 protein is CASRDQVGEQYF. CDR3 DNA: TGTGCCAGCAGAGACCAGGTGGGCGAGCAGTACTTC. The rearrangement joins TRBV2 to TRBJ2-7; D is ambiguous. CDR3 length: 12 residues. The germline V gene encodes CDR1 SNHLY and CDR2 FYNNEI. With 6 bases removed from V and 6 bases from J, the gap between germline ends came to 12 bases.

The rearrangement links TRBV5-1 to TRBJ2-5; 7 bases align to TRBD2. The CDR3 contains 16 residues. The germline V gene encodes CDR1 SGHRS and CDR2 YFSETQ. V was pared by 2 bases and J by 3 bases, with 10 bases of the junction left unmatched. CDR3 nucleotide sequence: TGCGCCAGCAGCTTCGGGACGGCGGGAGCAAAAGAGACCCAGTACTTC. It specifies CASSFGTAGAKETQYF.

In its sample, this clone was seen a few times. V usage is TRBV6-6 and J usage is TRBJ1-2; the match to TRBD1 covers 7 bases. The CDR3 totals 15 residues. CDR1 is MNHNY, CDR2 SVGAGI, per germline (reference sequence). J lost 4 bases, V lost 6 bases, and 11 bases had no gene match. The CDR3 DNA reads TGTGCCAGCAGAAGAGGGGGCGCGGTTCTCTATGGCTACACCTTC. This sequence encodes CASRRGGAVLYGYTF.

This clone was observed once. Relative to the germline gene, one junction end is altered; a read error may explain this. The chain has TRBV2 and TRBJ1-2; TRBD1 aligns across 7 bases. The V gene's germline CDR1 is SNHLY and CDR2 FYNNEI. This CDR3 spans 13 amino acids. DNA for the CDR3: TGTGCCAGCAGGGAAGACAGGGCCGACGGCTACACCTTC. Encoded protein: CASREDRADGYTF.

Turning to this clone: The same CDR3 also results from other DNA sequences found in this sample. The CDR3 region has the DNA TGTGCCAGCAGCGTAGGCGGGGACTATGGCTACACCTTC. Its protein is CASSVGGDYGYTF. The J gene is TRBJ1-2, the V gene TRBV9; D gene uncertain. The CDR3 contains 13 residues. Germline CDR1 and CDR2: SGDLS and YYNGEE. With 0 bases removed from V and 3 bases from J, the gap between germline ends came to 6 bases. The full variable domain, completed using reference TRBV9 and TRBJ1-2, is DSGVTQTPKHLITATGQRVTLRCSPRSGDLSVYWYQQSLDQGLQFLIQYYNGEERAKGNILERFSAQQFPDLHSELNLSSLELGDSALYFCASSVGGDYGYTFGSGTRLTVV.

The rearrangement links TRBV2 to TRBJ1-1, with a weak D call TRBD1 (6 bases). Trimming pared 6 bases from V and 0 bases from J, leaving 17 bases between. Germline CDR1 reads SNHLY; CDR2 reads FYNNEI. This CDR3 region has 16 residues. The CDR3 region has the DNA TGTGCCAGCAGGCGTGGGGGGACAAAGGTGAACACTGAAGCTTTCTTT. This translates into CASRRGGTKVNTEAFF.

This clone occurred once. This chain joins TRBV10-2 and TRBJ2-3; 8 nucleotides align to TRBD2. The CDR3 runs to 16 residues. Germline loops: CDR1 WSHSY, CDR2 SAAADI. The ends lost 3 bases at V and 3 bases at J; junction bases unmatched: 8. The chain's CDR3 is CASSESGRAGTDTQYF. Here the CDR3 DNA reads TGCGCCAGCAGTGAATCCGGGAGGGCCGGGACAGATACGCAGTATTTT.

This chain uses TRBV19 with TRBJ2-2, with D possibly being TRBD1 or TRBD2 (5 bases each). CDR1 is LNHDA, CDR2 SQIVND, per germline (reference sequence). Trimming stripped 1 base from V and 7 bases from J, with 16 bases between. The CDR3 has 16 amino acids. CDR3: CASSIVGAGEHGELFF. For the CDR3, the DNA is TGTGCCAGTAGTATAGTCGGGGCTGGCGAACACGGGGAGCTGTTTTTT.

The J gene is TRBJ2-5, the V gene TRBV4-1; no clear D gene. The last part of the DNA fits TRBJ2-7 better; the J call may be wrong. The CDR3 totals 12 residues. The germline V gene encodes CDR1 MGHRA and CDR2 YSYEKL. Written as DNA, the CDR3 is TGCGCCAGCAGCCAAGATGGTGGCGAGCAGTACTTC. The encoded protein is CASSQDGGEQYF.

The rearrangement joins TRBV5-4 to TRBJ2-7; either TRBD1 or TRBD2 may supply D (6 bases each). Trimming cost V 4 bases and J 2 bases, with 16 bases left between them. The CDR3 runs to 15 residues. Germline V gene lookup returns CDR1 SGHNT and CDR2 YYREEE (reference sequence). The CDR3 region has the DNA TGTGCCAGCAGCCCAACCGGGGGCAGTCCCTACGAGCAGTACTTC. Protein sequence: CASSPTGGSPYEQYF.

The chain combines TRBV6-1 with TRBJ1-1; 10 nucleotides match TRBD1. The CDR3 length is 15 residues. Germline CDR1 MNHNS, CDR2 SASEGT. V lost 4 bases and J lost 4; bases outside the gene matches: 6. The DNA for the CDR3 is TGTGCCAGCAGTGCCGACAGGGGGCGCGGCACTGAAGCTTTCTTT. This translates into CASSADRGRGTEAFF.

This clone has a single count. V gene TRBV14 combines with J gene TRBJ2-4, with no clear D. V dropped 5 bases and J dropped 1 base, with 12 bases sitting between them. The length of the CDR3 is 15 residues. From germline, CDR1 is SGHDN and CDR2 FVKESK. Here the CDR3 DNA reads TGTGCCAGCAGCGCGCACATGGGGGCCAAAAACATTCAGTACTTC. It specifies CASSAHMGAKNIQYF.

The chain is built from TRBV29-1 and TRBJ2-3; D uncertain. This CDR3 spans 14 amino acids. Trimming cost V 7 bases and J 0 bases, with 14 bases left between them. Per the germline V gene, CDR1 is SQVTM and CDR2 is ANQGSEA. The CDR3 reads CSAGEPGSTDTQYF. CDR3 DNA sequence: TGCAGCGCCGGAGAGCCTGGAAGCACAGATACGCAGTATTTT.

V and J are TRBV28 and TRBJ1-3; a possible D gene is TRBD1 (6 bases). Trimming left V 6 bases short and J 4 bases short, with 16 bases between. The length of the CDR3 is 15 residues. Germline V gene lookup returns CDR1 MDHEN and CDR2 SYDVKM. The CDR3 spells CASSLRTGAGNTIYF. The CDR3 DNA follows: TGTGCCAGCAGCCTTAGGACGGGGGCCGGAAACACCATATATTTT.

This chain uses TRBV30 with TRBJ1-2; the D gene is possibly TRBD1 (6 bases). CDR3 length: 14 amino acids. Trimming removed 3 bases at V and 6 bases at J, with 17 bases between. Per germline, CDR1 GTSNPN and CDR2 SVGIG (reference sequence). The CDR3 here is CAWSTNTGLNGYTF. The CDR3 DNA sequence: TGTGCCTGGAGCACCAACACAGGGTTAAATGGCTACACCTTC.

As to this clone: The sample has other DNA sequences that encode this CDR3 too. The J gene is TRBJ1-1, the V gene TRBV5-1; the D gene is possibly TRBD1 (5 bases). The CDR3 sequence is 14 residues long. Between the trimmed V and J ends, which lost 4 bases and 2 bases, there was a span of 12 bases. In germline, CDR1 is SGHRS, CDR2 YFSETQ. The CDR3 is CASSPDRPNTEAFF. Here the CDR3 DNA reads TGCGCCAGCAGCCCCGACAGACCCAACACTGAAGCTTTCTTT.

The chain is built from TRBV7-3 and TRBJ2-6, with a possible D match to TRBD1 (6 bases). The V end was cut by 10 bases, the J end by 4 bases, with 17 bases between. This CDR3 spans 15 amino acids. Germline values: CDR1 SGHTA, CDR2 FQGTGA. This CDR3 is CATAAGATGANVLTF. The CDR3 DNA sequence: TGTGCCACGGCGGCAGGGGCCACAGGGGCCAACGTCCTGACTTTC.

This clone showed up just once. The rearrangement uses TRBV19 and TRBJ1-3; tentative D call: TRBD1 (6 bases). Germline lookup yields CDR1 LNHDA and CDR2 SQIVND (reference sequence). The CDR3 contains 15 residues. V was cut by 6 bases and J by 0 bases, with 12 bases left in between. In nucleotides, the CDR3 is TGTGCCAGTAGCCCCGGACAGAGCTCTGGAAACACCATATATTTT. It translates to CASSPGQSSGNTIYF.

The chain has TRBV6-6 and TRBJ2-7; 10 bases align to TRBD1. CDR3 length: 12 residues. Per germline, CDR1 MNHNY and CDR2 SVGAGI (reference sequence). V shed 8 bases and J 6 bases; nucleotides not matched to a gene: 4. The CDR3 here is CASSGTGAEQYF. The CDR3 DNA sequence: TGTGCCAGCTCCGGGACAGGGGCCGAGCAGTACTTC.

The chain recombines TRBV10-3 with TRBJ2-1; D might be TRBD1 or TRBD2, each matching 6 bases. The CDR3 contains 14 residues. Per germline, CDR1 ENHRY and CDR2 SYGVKD. The V gene lost 4 bases and the J gene lost 1 base, with 8 bases spanning the gap. The CDR3 DNA follows: TGTGCCATCAGTGGCGGGACATCCTACAATGAGCAGTTCTTC. It encodes CAISGGTSYNEQFF.

The chain joins TRBV18 to TRBJ2-1; D is possibly TRBD1 (5 bases). This CDR3 is 15 amino acids long. CDR1 is KGHSH and CDR2 is LQKENI in the germline V gene. Between the trimmed V and J ends, which lost 4 bases and 0 bases, there was a span of 10 bases. The CDR3 is CASSHDRHSYNEQFF. The CDR3 DNA reads TGTGCCAGCTCACACGACAGACACTCCTACAATGAGCAGTTCTTC.

The chain carries TRBV7-2 and TRBJ1-4, with 7 bases fitting TRBD1. The CDR3 has 15 residues. V shed 3 bases and J 7 bases; nucleotides not matched to a gene: 8. Per the germline V gene, CDR1 is SGHTA and CDR2 is FQGNSA. The CDR3 DNA reads TGTGCCAGCAGCTTGCAGGGGGATCGAGGTGAAAAACTGTTTTTT. Translated: CASSLQGDRGEKLFF.

The rearrangement links TRBV6-1 to TRBJ2-7; unclear D gene. Germline assignment: CDR1 MNHNS and CDR2 SASEGT. V was trimmed by 4 bases and J by 3 bases, leaving 10 bases between them. The CDR3 loop spans 13 amino acids. In DNA, the CDR3 is TGTGCCAGCAGTGTAGGTAGGGACTACGAGCAGTACTTC. It is translated as CASSVGRDYEQYF.